The sequence of this T cell receptor (beta chain) was determined in a study of blood T cell repertoires in COVID-19. Study background: The study drew acute and convalescent COVID-19 samples from the United States, Italy and Spain. From T cells, B-cell-depleted T cells, or PBMCs came the material, which was cDNA or gDNA.

Per the study methods: Reference gene primer amplification in the assay estimated nucleated cell counts. The method was immunoSEQ multiplex PCR; TCRdb's version includes in-frame clones alone and lacks a portion of them. D and trimming were read from the DNA, whereas the V and J calls and clone size are those reported in that table. The sample has about 180,000 clones; 80% to 85% are singletons. J gave up 4 bases and V 4 bases, and 6 bases lay outside the gene matches. Germline V gene lookup returns CDR1 SGHTA and CDR2 FQGNSA. There are 15 residues in the CDR3. What was sequenced was peripheral blood. The chain employs TRBV7-2 and TRBJ2-1; 8 positions agree with TRBD1. The TCR originated in a woman over 75 with COVID-19, enrolled during active disease. The CDR3 loop reads CASSSSTGVYNEQFF. In nucleotides, the CDR3 is TGTGCCAGCAGCTCGTCGACAGGGGTATACAATGAGCAGTTCTTC.